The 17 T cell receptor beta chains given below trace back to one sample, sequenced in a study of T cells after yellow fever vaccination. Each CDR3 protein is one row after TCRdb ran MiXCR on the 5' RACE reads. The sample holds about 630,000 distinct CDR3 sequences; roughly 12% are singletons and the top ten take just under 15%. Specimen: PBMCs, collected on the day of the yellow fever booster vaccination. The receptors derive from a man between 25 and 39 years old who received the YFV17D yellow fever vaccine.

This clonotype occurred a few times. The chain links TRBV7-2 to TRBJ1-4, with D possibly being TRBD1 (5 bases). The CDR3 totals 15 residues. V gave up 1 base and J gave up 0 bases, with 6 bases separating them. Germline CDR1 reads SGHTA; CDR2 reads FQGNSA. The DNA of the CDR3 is TGTGCCAGCAGCTTAGGGACAACAACTAATGAAAAACTGTTTTTT. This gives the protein CASSLGTTTNEKLFF.

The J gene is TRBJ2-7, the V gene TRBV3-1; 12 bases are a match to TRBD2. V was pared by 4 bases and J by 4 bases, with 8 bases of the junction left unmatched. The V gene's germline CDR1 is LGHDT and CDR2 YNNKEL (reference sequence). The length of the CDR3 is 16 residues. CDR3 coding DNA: TGTGCCAGCAGCCCCCTGACTAGCGGGAGTCGGTACGAGCAGTACTTC. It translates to CASSPLTSGSRYEQYF.

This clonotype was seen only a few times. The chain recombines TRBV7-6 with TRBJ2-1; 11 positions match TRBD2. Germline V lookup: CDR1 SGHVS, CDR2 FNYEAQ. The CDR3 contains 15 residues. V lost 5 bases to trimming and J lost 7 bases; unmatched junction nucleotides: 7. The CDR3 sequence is CASSRNSGRGNEQFF. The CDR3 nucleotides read TGTGCCAGCAGCAGGAATAGCGGGAGGGGAAATGAGCAGTTCTTC. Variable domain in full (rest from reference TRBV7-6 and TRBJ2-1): GAGVSQSPRYKVTKRGQDVALRCDPISGHVSLYWYRQALGQGPEFLTYFNYEAQQDKSGLPNDRFSAERPEGSISTLTIQRTEQRDSAMYRCASSRNSGRGNEQFFGPGTRLTVL.

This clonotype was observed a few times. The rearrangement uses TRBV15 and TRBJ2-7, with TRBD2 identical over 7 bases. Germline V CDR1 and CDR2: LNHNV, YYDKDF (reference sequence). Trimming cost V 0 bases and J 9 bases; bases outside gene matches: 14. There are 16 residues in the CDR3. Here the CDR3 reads CATSRDHGREPYRQYF. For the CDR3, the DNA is TGTGCCACCAGCAGAGATCACGGGCGGGAGCCATACAGGCAGTACTTC.

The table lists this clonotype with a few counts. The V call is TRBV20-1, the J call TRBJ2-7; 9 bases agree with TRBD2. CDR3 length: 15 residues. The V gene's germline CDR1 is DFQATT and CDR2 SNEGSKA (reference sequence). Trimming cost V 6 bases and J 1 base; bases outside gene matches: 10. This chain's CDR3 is CSAPGLAKGSYEQYF. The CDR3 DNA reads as TGCAGTGCACCGGGACTAGCAAAGGGGTCCTACGAGCAGTACTTC.

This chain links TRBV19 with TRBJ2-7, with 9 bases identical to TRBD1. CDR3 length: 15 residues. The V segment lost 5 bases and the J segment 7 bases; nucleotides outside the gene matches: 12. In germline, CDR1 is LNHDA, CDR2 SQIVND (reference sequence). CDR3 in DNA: TGTGCCAGTAGTGCTCCGGGACAGGGACGGGAAGAGCAGTACTTC. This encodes CASSAPGQGREEQYF.

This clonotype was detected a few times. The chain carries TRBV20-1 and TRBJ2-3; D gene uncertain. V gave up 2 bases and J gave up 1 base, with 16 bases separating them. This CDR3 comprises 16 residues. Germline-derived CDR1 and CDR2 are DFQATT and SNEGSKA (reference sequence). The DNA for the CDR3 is TGCAGTGCTAGAACACCCGGCAGAGAGGGCACAGATACGCAGTATTTT. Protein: CSARTPGREGTDTQYF.

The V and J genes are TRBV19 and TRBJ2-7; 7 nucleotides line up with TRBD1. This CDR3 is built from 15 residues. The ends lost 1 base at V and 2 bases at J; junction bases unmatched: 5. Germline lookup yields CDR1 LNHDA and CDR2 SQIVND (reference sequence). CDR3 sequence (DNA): TGTGCCAGTAGTATAGGACAGGGCGGCGCCTACGAGCAGTACTTC. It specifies CASSIGQGGAYEQYF.

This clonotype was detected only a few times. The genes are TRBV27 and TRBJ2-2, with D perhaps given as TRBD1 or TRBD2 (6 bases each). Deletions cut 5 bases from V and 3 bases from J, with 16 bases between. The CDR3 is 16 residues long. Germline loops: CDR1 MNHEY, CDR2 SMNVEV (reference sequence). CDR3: CASSGRGLGYTGELFF. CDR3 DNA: TGTGCCAGCAGTGGTCGGGGGCTAGGTTACACCGGGGAGCTGTTTTTT.

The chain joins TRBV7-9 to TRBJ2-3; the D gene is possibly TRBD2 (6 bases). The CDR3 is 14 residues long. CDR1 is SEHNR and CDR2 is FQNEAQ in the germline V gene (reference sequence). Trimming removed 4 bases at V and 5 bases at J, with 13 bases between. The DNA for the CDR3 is TGTGCCAGCAGCTCCATCGGGGGTAGAGATACGCAGTATTTT. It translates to CASSSIGGRDTQYF.

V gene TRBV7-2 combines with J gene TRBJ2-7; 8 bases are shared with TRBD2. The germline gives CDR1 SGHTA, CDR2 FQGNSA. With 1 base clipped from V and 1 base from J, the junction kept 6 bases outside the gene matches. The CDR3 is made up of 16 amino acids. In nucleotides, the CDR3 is TGTGCCAGCAGCTTAGTGGCGGGAGGATCGTCCTACGAGCAGTACTTC. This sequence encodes CASSLVAGGSSYEQYF.

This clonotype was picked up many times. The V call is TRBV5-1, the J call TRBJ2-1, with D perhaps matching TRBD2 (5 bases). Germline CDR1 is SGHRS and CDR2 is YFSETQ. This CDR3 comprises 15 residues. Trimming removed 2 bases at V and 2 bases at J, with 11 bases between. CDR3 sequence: CASSFGLRTYNEQFF. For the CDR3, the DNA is TGCGCCAGCAGCTTCGGACTCCGTACCTACAATGAGCAGTTCTTC.

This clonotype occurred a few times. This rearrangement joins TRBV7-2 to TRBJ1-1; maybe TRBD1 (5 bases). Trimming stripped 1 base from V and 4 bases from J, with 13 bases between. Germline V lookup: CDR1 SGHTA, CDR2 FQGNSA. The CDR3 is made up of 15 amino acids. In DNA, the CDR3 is TGTGCCAGCAGCTTAGGAGTCCAGGGCTTCACTGAAGCTTTCTTT. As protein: CASSLGVQGFTEAFF.

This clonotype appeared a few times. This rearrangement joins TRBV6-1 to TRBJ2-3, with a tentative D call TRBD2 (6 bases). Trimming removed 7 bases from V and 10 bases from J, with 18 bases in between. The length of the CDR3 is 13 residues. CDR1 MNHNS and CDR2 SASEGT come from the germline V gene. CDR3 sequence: CASMAGSGGSQYF. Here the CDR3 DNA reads TGTGCCAGCATGGCGGGATCTGGGGGGTCGCAGTATTTT.

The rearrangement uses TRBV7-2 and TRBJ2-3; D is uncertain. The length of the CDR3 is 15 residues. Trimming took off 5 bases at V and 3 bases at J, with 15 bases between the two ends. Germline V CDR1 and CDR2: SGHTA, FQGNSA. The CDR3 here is CASSGGDGFTDTQYF. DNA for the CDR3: TGTGCCAGCAGCGGTGGGGATGGGTTTACAGATACGCAGTATTTT.

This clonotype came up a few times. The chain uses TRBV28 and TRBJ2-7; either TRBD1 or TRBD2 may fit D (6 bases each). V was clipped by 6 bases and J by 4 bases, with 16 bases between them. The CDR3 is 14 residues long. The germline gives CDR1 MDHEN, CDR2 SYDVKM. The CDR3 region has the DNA TGTGCCAGCAGCCACCGGGGGCTGGGGTACGAGCAGTACTTC. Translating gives CASSHRGLGYEQYF.

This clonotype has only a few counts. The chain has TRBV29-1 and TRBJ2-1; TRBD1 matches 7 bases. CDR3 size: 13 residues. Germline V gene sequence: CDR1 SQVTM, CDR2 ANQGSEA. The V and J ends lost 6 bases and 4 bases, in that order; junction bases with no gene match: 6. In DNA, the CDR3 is TGCAGCGTGACTGACAGGGCATACAATGAGCAGTTCTTC. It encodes CSVTDRAYNEQFF.